This T cell receptor beta chain stems from a study of blood T cell repertoires in COVID-19. Across the study: The analysed material was cDNA or gDNA that came from T cells, B-cell-depleted T cells, or PBMCs.

Trimming at V came to 1 base and at J to 4 bases, leaving 7 bases not matched to a gene. The length of the CDR3 is 17 residues. Germline V gives CDR1 SGHTA, CDR2 FQGNSA. Authors' analysis steps: For nucleated cells, counts were estimated from reference gene primer amplification. The method was immunoSEQ multiplex PCR; TCRdb's version includes in-frame clones alone and lacks a portion of them. The V and J calls and the clone size are those of that table, but D and trimming were determined from the DNA. The sample holds 140,000 or so clones, over 70% seen once. The chain joins TRBV7-2 to TRBJ2-2; 9 nucleotides align to TRBD2. The clonotype was recovered from a woman in her sixties with acute or convalescent COVID-19. Specimen: peripheral blood. In nucleotides, the CDR3 is TGTGCCAGCAGCTTAGGAGGGCGGGAGGGCCGCACCGGGGAGCTGTTTTTT. Protein sequence: CASSLGGREGRTGELFF.